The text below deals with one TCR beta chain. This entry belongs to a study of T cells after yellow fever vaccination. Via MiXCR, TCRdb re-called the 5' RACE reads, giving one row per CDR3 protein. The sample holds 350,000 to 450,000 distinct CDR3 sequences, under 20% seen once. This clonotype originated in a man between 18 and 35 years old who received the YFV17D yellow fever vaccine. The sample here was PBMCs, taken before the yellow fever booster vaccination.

CDR3: CATSRDPQGGEQYF. CDR3 nucleotide sequence: TGTGCCACCAGCAGAGATCCCCAGGGGGGTGAGCAGTACTTC. V and J are TRBV15 and TRBJ2-7, with D perhaps matching TRBD1 (7 bases). This CDR3 spans 14 amino acids. Trimming pared 0 bases from V and 7 bases from J, leaving 13 bases between. In germline, CDR1 is LNHNV, CDR2 YYDKDF (reference sequence).